This TCR beta chain stems from a study of glioma-infiltrating T cells. With respect to this clonotype: Antigen: not known.

Using RNA template, CDR3s of TCR alpha and beta were amplified with iRepertoire arm-PCR. Tissue mRNA or PBMC total RNA, roughly 85-450 ng, went into one-step reverse transcription and amplification. TCRdb re-derived calls from the multiplex PCR reads in MiXCR, one entry per CDR3 protein. The sample shows around 180,000 distinct CDR3 sequences, around 45% of them seen only once. Study-level points and caveats: Very few CDR3 sequences were shared between tissue and blood. Gliomas, especially low-grade, showed above-expected tissue-blood divergence; non-neoplastic patients showed below.

This receptor was identified in a human donor with low-grade glioma or glioblastoma, undergoing nonglioma brain surgery, or in good health (not recorded which). Sequenced: glioma tissue, nonneoplastic brain tissue, or PBMCs (not recorded which).

The CDR3 loop is CSVESLDSTETQYF. The DNA of the CDR3 is TGCAGCGTTGAATCTCTCGACAGCACAGAGACCCAGTACTTC. This sequence joins TRBV29-1 and TRBJ2-5; possible D gene TRBD1, 5 bases. In germline, CDR1 is SQVTM, CDR2 ANQGSEA. The V end lost 2 bases, the J end lost 4 bases, and 14 bases lay between the germline ends. There are 14 residues in the CDR3.